The 27 T cell receptor beta chains given below trace back to one sample, sequenced in a study of technical replicates of blood from four donors. Profiling relied on immunoSEQ multiplex PCR, and the TCRdb table lists in-frame clones only, not all of them. This repertoire shows some 83,000 clones, 90% to 95% found once; its top ten account for approximately 0.25%. The sequenced sample was T cells isolated from PBMCs. The receptors here all came from a human donor in good health.

As to this clone: At one end the junction does not follow the germline gene, possibly because of a read error. The V and J genes are TRBV7-9 and TRBJ2-7; 7 nucleotides match TRBD1. Germline lookup yields CDR1 SEHNR and CDR2 FQNEAQ (reference sequence). The CDR3 is 14 residues long. The DNA of the CDR3 is TGTGCCAGCAGCTTAGAAGGCGGCGGACAGGTCGCTTCCTTC. Its protein is CASSLEGGGQVASF. Full variable domain (remainder filled in from reference TRBV7-9 and TRBJ2-7): DTGVSQNPRHKITKRGQNVTFRCDPISEHNRLYWYRQTLGQGPEFLTYFQNEAQLEKSRLLSDRFSAERPKGSFSTLEIQRTEQGDSAMYLCASSLEGGGQVASFGPGTRLTVT.

This clone was seen once. The J gene is TRBJ2-1, the V gene TRBV18, with 7 bases fitting TRBD2. The CDR3 extends over 16 amino acids. The V segment lost 4 bases and the J segment 0 bases; nucleotides outside the gene matches: 6. The germline CDR1 and CDR2 sequences are KGHSH and LQKENI. The CDR3 sequence is CASSQRLADSYNEQFF. CDR3 coding DNA: TGTGCCAGCTCACAACGTCTAGCGGACTCCTACAATGAGCAGTTCTTC.

The CDR3 loop is CASSPLTGVAEAFF. The CDR3 nucleotides are TGTGCCAGCAGCCCGCTGACAGGGGTCGCTGAAGCTTTCTTT. The chain couples TRBV11-2 to TRBJ1-1, with TRBD1 matching over 8 bases. CDR1 is SGHAT, CDR2 FQNNGV, per germline. The CDR3 contains 14 residues. V was pared by 5 bases and J by 6 bases, with 8 bases of the junction left unmatched. The full variable domain, its missing parts supplied by reference TRBV11-2 and TRBJ1-1, is EAGVAQSPRYKIIEKRQSVAFWCNPISGHATLYWYQQILGQGPKLLIQFQNNGVVDDSQLPKDRFSAERLKGVDSTLKIQPAKLEDSAVYLCASSPLTGVAEAFFGQGTRLTVV.

The gene calls are TRBV4-1 and TRBJ1-4; 9 bases line up with TRBD1. The CDR3 consists of 15 residues. Looked up from germline, CDR1 is MGHRA and CDR2 is YSYEKL. Losses at the gene ends were 3 bases for V and 6 bases for J; bases not matched to a gene: 5. The chain's CDR3 is CASSHPGQGHEKLFF. CDR3 DNA: TGCGCCAGCAGCCATCCGGGACAGGGACATGAAAAACTGTTTTTT.

The chain has TRBV5-1 and TRBJ1-2; D is unclear. The length of the CDR3 is 14 residues. Trimming cost V 4 bases and J 0 bases, with 10 bases left between them. Per germline, CDR1 SGHRS and CDR2 YFSETQ. DNA of the CDR3: TGCGCCAGCAGCATCACGGGATCTAACTATGGCTACACCTTC. It codes for CASSITGSNYGYTF.

The rearrangement links TRBV11-2 to TRBJ2-2; no firm D call. Trimming pared 0 bases from V and 3 bases from J, leaving 11 bases between. The CDR3 is made up of 16 amino acids. From germline, CDR1 is SGHAT and CDR2 FQNNGV. The CDR3 DNA sequence: TGTGCCAGCAGCTTAGATTTTTGGCAGTACACCGGGGAGCTGTTTTTT. Translating gives CASSLDFWQYTGELFF.

This chain links TRBV5-1 with TRBJ2-1; 8 bases match TRBD2. The V gene end was trimmed by 4 bases and the J gene end by 3 bases; junction bases not matched to a gene: 6. This CDR3 spans 15 amino acids. The germline CDR1 and CDR2 sequences are SGHRS and YFSETQ. The CDR3 DNA follows: TGCGCCAGCAGCCTAAGCGGGGGAAACTACAATGAGCAGTTCTTC. Residues: CASSLSGGNYNEQFF. The full variable domain, rest sourced from reference TRBV5-1 and TRBJ2-1, is KAGVTQTPRYLIKTRGQQVTLSCSPISGHRSVSWYQQTPGQGLQFLFEYFSETQRNKGNFPGRFSGRQFSNSRSEMNVSTLELGDSALYLCASSLSGGNYNEQFFGPGTRLTVL.

The rearrangement joins TRBV10-2 to TRBJ2-6; D is undetermined. This CDR3 contains 13 residues. The V and J ends lost 4 bases and 2 bases respectively, with 3 bases between them. From germline, CDR1 is WSHSY and CDR2 SAAADI. The CDR3 bases are TGCGCCAGCAGTGCCACTGGGGCCAACGTCCTGACTTTC. This translates into CASSATGANVLTF.

The chain combines TRBV5-1 with TRBJ2-3, with unresolved D. There are 11 residues in the CDR3. Trimming cost V 5 bases and J 3 bases, with 4 bases left between them. The germline V gene has CDR1 SGHRS and CDR2 YFSETQ. The CDR3, as DNA: TGCGCCAGCAGTAATACAGATACGCAGTATTTT. Amino acid sequence: CASSNTDTQYF.

The count of this clone is one. V usage is TRBV4-1 and J usage is TRBJ2-3; D is perhaps TRBD2 (6 bases). Trimming stripped 1 base from V and 6 bases from J, with 20 bases between. Germline CDR1 and CDR2: MGHRA and YSYEKL. This CDR3 is built from 17 residues. The CDR3 here is CASSQVWRGGVTDTQYF. DNA for the CDR3: TGCGCCAGCAGCCAAGTTTGGAGAGGAGGGGTAACGGATACGCAGTATTTT.

This clone was seen a single time. The genes are TRBV27 and TRBJ2-7; D might be TRBD2 (7 bases). The CDR3 sequence is 14 residues long. In germline, CDR1 is MNHEY, CDR2 SMNVEV (reference sequence). Trimming shortened V by 8 bases and J by 0 bases, and 14 bases separated the two germline ends. In nucleotides, the CDR3 is TGTGCCAGCGGGGGGGCGGAGAGCTCCTACGAGCAGTACTTC. Its protein is CASGGAESSYEQYF.

The chain carries TRBV5-1 and TRBJ2-5, with TRBD2 as a possible D gene (6 bases). Deletions cut 8 bases from V and 3 bases from J, with 17 bases between. The CDR3 sequence is 14 residues long. Germline V gene sequence: CDR1 SGHRS, CDR2 YFSETQ. CDR3 sequence reads: CASRDSGRKETQYF. The CDR3 coding sequence is TGCGCCAGTCGGGACTCTGGGAGGAAAGAGACCCAGTACTTC.

V gene TRBV7-6 combines with J gene TRBJ2-3; 9 nucleotides match TRBD1. The trim removed 5 bases at V and 0 bases at J, leaving 9 bases unmatched. The CDR3 covers 17 residues. In germline, CDR1 is SGHVS, CDR2 FNYEAQ. The CDR3 region has the DNA TGTGCCAGCAGCAAATCGGGACAGGGTGGGAGCACAGATACGCAGTATTTT. Its protein product is CASSKSGQGGSTDTQYF.

CDR3 in amino acids: CASSLDRASGELFF. CDR3 in DNA: TGTGCCAGCAGCTTGGACAGGGCGAGCGGGGAGCTGTTTTTT. The chain has TRBV5-4 and TRBJ2-2; D is possibly TRBD1 (6 bases). V lost 0 bases, J lost 7 bases, and 10 bases lay in between. The CDR3 is 14 amino acids. Per germline, CDR1 SGHNT and CDR2 YYREEE (reference sequence).

This chain joins TRBV5-1 and TRBJ1-1, with D unresolved. Trimming removed 2 bases at V and 3 bases at J, with 17 bases between. CDR3 length equals 16 residues. Germline V gene lookup returns CDR1 SGHRS and CDR2 YFSETQ. CDR3 DNA: TGCGCCAGCAGCTTCCGGGGAGGGTTTGGGTACACTGAAGCTTTCTTT. It translates to CASSFRGGFGYTEAFF.

The V gene is TRBV5-1, the J gene TRBJ2-6; D possibly corresponds to TRBD1 (6 bases). CDR3 size: 18 residues. V was pared by 0 bases and J by 0 bases, with 13 bases between. Germline V lookup: CDR1 SGHRS, CDR2 YFSETQ. In nucleotides, the CDR3 is TGCGCCAGCAGCTTGGGGGGGCGAGGGATCTCTGGGGCCAACGTCCTGACTTTC. Translated: CASSLGGRGISGANVLTF.

The CDR3 loop is CASSSSTASYGYTF. In nucleotides, the CDR3 is TGTGCCAGCAGCTCATCGACAGCGAGCTATGGCTACACCTTC. The chain carries TRBV5-4 and TRBJ1-2; tentatively, D is TRBD1 (5 bases). Germline V gene sequence: CDR1 SGHNT, CDR2 YYREEE (reference sequence). The V and J ends lost 3 bases and 4 bases respectively, with 13 bases between them. This CDR3 is 14 amino acids long.

This sequence joins TRBV5-1 and TRBJ1-3, with D perhaps matching TRBD1 (5 bases). This CDR3 comprises 14 residues. Germline CDR1 reads SGHRS; CDR2 reads YFSETQ. The germline V and J ends were trimmed by 0 bases and 1 base, with 5 bases remaining between them. In DNA, the CDR3 is TGCGCCAGCAGCTTGGGGACATCTGGAAACACCATATATTTT. Residues: CASSLGTSGNTIYF.

The chain couples TRBV4-1 to TRBJ2-5, with 9 bases identical to TRBD1. Germline CDR1 is MGHRA and CDR2 is YSYEKL. Trimming at V came to 3 bases and at J to 5 bases, leaving 1 base not matched to a gene. CDR3 size: 13 residues. In DNA form, the CDR3 reads TGCGCCAGCAGCCAGACAGGGGGGGAGACCCAGTACTTC. This codes for CASSQTGGETQYF.

The chain combines TRBV10-1 with TRBJ2-5; weak D call: TRBD2 (6 bases). Germline V gene data show CDR1 as WNHNN and CDR2 as SYGVQD (reference sequence). Between the trimmed V and J ends, which lost 0 bases and 5 bases, there was a span of 7 bases. This CDR3 has 13 amino acids. DNA of the CDR3: TGCGCCAGCAGTGAGTCGACTAGTGAGACCCAGTACTTC. It is translated as CASSESTSETQYF.

This chain uses TRBV4-1 with TRBJ2-7, with D perhaps TRBD2 (5 bases). Germline loops: CDR1 MGHRA, CDR2 YSYEKL. The CDR3 is 13 residues long. V lost 0 bases, J lost 4 bases, and 7 bases lay in between. CDR3 in amino acids: CASSQEEAYEQYF. The CDR3 bases are TGCGCCAGCAGCCAAGAGGAGGCATACGAGCAGTACTTC.

V usage is TRBV27 and J usage is TRBJ1-4, with 9 bases fitting TRBD1. The V gene end was trimmed by 5 bases and the J gene end by 7 bases; junction bases not matched to a gene: 8. The CDR3 runs to 15 residues. CDR1 is MNHEY and CDR2 is SMNVEV in the germline V gene (reference sequence). The CDR3 here is CASSTGGARSEKLFF. DNA for the CDR3: TGTGCCAGCAGTACAGGGGGCGCGCGGAGTGAAAAACTGTTTTTT.

V gene TRBV30 combines with J gene TRBJ2-5; 7 bases align to TRBD1. The J call may be incorrect, as the DNA end agrees better with TRBJ2-7. The length of the CDR3 is 14 residues. Germline CDR1 reads GTSNPN; CDR2 reads SVGIG (reference sequence). This CDR3 reads CAWNSDRANYEQYF. CDR3 DNA sequence: TGTGCCTGGAATTCAGACAGGGCGAACTACGAGCAGTACTTC.

This chain uses TRBV5-6 with TRBJ1-3; D unresolved. V was pared by 5 bases and J by 0 bases, with 12 bases between. There are 15 residues in the CDR3. Germline assignment: CDR1 SGHDT and CDR2 YYEEEE. The CDR3 reads CASSRPRSSGNTIYF. The CDR3 DNA sequence: TGTGCCAGCAGTCGCCCCCGGAGCTCTGGAAACACCATATATTTT.

This chain connects TRBV27 to TRBJ2-1, with TRBD2 identical over 7 bases. V lost 1 base to trimming and J lost 5 bases; unmatched junction nucleotides: 8. CDR1 and CDR2 (germline): MNHEY, SMNVEV (reference sequence). The CDR3 contains 16 residues. Here the CDR3 DNA reads TGTGCCAGCAGTTTATATAATGGCGGGAGACACAATGAGCAGTTCTTC. Residues: CASSLYNGGRHNEQFF.

This chain joins TRBV14 and TRBJ1-2, with D possibly TRBD1 on 6 matching bases. With 4 bases removed from V and 6 bases from J, the gap between germline ends came to 12 bases. Germline lookup yields CDR1 SGHDN and CDR2 FVKESK. The CDR3 is 13 residues long. CDR3 in DNA: TGTGCCAGCAGCCGGGACATCGTCGATGGCTACACCTTC. Translated: CASSRDIVDGYTF. Variable domain in full (rest from reference TRBV14 and TRBJ1-2): EAGVTQFPSHSVIEKGQTVTLRCDPISGHDNLYWYRRVMGKEIKFLLHFVKESKQDESGMPNNRFLAERTGGTYSTLKVQPAELEDSGVYFCASSRDIVDGYTFGSGTRLTVV.

Here the CDR3 reads CASSTDSPTYGYTF. The CDR3 nucleotides are TGTGCCAGCAGCACCGACAGCCCAACCTATGGCTACACCTTC. This chain uses TRBV28 with TRBJ1-2; a weak D match, TRBD1 (5 bases). V dropped 6 bases and J dropped 4 bases, with 15 bases sitting between them. Germline CDR1 reads MDHEN; CDR2 reads SYDVKM. The CDR3 totals 14 residues.